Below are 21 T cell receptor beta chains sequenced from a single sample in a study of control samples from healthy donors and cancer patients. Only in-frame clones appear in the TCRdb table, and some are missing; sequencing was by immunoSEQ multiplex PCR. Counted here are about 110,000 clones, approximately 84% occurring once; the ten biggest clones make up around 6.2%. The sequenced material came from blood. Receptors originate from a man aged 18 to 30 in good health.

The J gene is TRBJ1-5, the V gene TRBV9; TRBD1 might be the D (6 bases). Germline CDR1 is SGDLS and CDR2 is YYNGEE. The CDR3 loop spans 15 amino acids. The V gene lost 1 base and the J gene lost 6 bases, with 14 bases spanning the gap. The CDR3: CASSVLGGLGQPQHF. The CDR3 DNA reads TGTGCCAGCAGCGTATTAGGGGGTCTGGGTCAGCCCCAGCATTTT. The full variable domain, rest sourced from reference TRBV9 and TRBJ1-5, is DSGVTQTPKHLITATGQRVTLRCSPRSGDLSVYWYQQSLDQGLQFLIQYYNGEERAKGNILERFSAQQFPDLHSELNLSSLELGDSALYFCASSVLGGLGQPQHFGDGTRLSIL.

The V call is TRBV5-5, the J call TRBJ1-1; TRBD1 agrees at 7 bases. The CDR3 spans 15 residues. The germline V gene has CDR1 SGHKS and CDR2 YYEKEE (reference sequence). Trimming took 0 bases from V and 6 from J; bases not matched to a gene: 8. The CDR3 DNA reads TGTGCCAGCAGCTTGGACCTCACAGGGGATCCTGAAGCTTTCTTT. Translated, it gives CASSLDLTGDPEAFF.

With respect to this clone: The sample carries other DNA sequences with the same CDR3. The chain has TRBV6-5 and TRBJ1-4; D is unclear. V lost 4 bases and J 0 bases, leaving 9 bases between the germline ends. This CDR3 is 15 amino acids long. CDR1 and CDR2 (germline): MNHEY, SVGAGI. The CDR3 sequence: CASSSQTATNEKLFF. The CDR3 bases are TGTGCCAGCAGTTCCCAAACTGCAACTAATGAAAAACTGTTTTTT.

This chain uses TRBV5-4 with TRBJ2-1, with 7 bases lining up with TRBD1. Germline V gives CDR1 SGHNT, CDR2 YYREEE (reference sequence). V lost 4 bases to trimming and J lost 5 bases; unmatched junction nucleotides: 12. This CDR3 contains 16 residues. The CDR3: CASSIGEGARDNEQFF. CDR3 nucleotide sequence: TGTGCCAGCAGCATAGGAGAGGGGGCTAGGGACAATGAGCAGTTCTTC.

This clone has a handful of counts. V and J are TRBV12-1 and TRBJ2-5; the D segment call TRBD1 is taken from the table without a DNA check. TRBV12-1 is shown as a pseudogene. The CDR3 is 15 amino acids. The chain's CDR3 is CASSFHQGNQETQYF. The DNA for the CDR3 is TGTGCCAGCAGCTTTCATCAGGGGAACCAAGAGACCCAGTACTTC.

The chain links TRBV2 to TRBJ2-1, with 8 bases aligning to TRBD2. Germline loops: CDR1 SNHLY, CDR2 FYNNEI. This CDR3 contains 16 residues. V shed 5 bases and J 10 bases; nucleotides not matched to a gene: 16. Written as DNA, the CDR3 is TGTGCCAGCAGTCCCGTACGGGGGGGCTCGGGCAGGGAGCAGTTCTTC. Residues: CASSPVRGGSGREQFF.

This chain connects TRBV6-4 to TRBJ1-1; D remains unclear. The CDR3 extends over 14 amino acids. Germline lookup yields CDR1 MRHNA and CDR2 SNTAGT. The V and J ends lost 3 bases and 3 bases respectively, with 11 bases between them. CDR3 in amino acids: CASSETGSYTEAFF. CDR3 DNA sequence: TGTGCCAGCAGTGAAACCGGTTCGTACACTGAAGCTTTCTTT.

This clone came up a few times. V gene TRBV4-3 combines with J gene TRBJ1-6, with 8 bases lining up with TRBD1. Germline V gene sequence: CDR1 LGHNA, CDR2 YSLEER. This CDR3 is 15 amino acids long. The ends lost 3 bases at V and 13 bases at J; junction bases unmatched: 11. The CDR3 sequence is CASSHGQGARSPLHF. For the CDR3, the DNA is TGCGCCAGCAGCCACGGCCAGGGGGCTCGCTCGCCCCTCCACTTT.

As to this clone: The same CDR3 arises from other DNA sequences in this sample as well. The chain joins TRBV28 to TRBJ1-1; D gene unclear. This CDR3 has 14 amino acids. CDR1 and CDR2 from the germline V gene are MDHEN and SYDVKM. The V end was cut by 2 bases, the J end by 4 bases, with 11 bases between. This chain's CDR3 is CASSLEAAGTEAFF. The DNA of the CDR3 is TGTGCCAGCAGTTTAGAGGCAGCCGGCACTGAAGCTTTCTTT.

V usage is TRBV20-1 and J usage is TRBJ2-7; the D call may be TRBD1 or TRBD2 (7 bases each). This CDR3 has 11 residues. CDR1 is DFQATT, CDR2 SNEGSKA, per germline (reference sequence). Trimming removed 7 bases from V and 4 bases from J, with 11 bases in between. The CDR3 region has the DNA TGCAGTGGGCAGGGGGGGTACGAGCAGTACTTC. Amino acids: CSGQGGYEQYF.

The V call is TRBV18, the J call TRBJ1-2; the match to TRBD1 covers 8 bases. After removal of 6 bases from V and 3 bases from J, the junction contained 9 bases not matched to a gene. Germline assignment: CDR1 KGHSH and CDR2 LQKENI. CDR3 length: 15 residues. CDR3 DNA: TGTGCCAGCTCTTCCGACAGGGGAGGGGACTATGGCTACACCTTC. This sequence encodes CASSSDRGGDYGYTF.

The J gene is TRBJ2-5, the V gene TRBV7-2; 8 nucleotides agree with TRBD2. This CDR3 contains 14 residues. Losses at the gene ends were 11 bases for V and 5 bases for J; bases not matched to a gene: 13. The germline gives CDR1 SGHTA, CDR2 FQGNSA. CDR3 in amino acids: CAGTPGGARETQYF. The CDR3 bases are TGTGCCGGAACACCCGGGGGGGCCCGGGAGACCCAGTACTTC.

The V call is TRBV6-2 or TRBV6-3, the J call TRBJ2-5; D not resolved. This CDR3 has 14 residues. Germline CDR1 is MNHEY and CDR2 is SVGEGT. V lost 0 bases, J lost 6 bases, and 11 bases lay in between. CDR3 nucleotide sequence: TGTGCCAGCAGTTACTCGTTAGGAGTGCAGACCCAGTACTTC. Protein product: CASSYSLGVQTQYF.

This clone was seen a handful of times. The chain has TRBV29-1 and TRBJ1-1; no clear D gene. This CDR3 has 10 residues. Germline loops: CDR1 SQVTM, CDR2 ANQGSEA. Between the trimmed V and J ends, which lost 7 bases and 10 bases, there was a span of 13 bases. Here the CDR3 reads CSGVLGSAFF. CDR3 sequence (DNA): TGCAGCGGAGTTCTAGGGTCAGCTTTCTTT.

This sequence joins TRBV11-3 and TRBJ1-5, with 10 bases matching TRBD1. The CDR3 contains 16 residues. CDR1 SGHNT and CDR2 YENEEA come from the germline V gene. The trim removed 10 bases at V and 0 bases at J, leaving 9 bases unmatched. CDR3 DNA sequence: TGTGCCACCTGGGACAGGGGCGGCTATAGCAATCAGCCCCAGCATTTT. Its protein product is CATWDRGGYSNQPQHF.

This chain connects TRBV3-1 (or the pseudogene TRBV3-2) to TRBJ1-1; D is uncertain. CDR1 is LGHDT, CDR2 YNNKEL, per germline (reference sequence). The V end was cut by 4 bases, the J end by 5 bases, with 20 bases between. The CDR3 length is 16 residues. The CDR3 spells CASSPKKTGRRTEAFF. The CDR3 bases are TGTGCCAGCAGCCCCAAGAAGACCGGACGGCGGACTGAAGCTTTCTTT.

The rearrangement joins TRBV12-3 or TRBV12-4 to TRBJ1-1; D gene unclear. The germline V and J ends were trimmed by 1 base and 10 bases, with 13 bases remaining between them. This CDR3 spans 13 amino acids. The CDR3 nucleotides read TGTGCCAGCAGTTTAGGAAGTTCGGCAGGAGCTTTCTTT. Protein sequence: CASSLGSSAGAFF.

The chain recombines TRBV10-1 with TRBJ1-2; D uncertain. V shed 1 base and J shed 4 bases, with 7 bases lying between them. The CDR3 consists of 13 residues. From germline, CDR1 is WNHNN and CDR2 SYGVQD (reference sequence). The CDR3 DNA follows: TGCGCCAGCAGTGAGTTCGGTTCCTATGGCTACACCTTC. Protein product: CASSEFGSYGYTF.

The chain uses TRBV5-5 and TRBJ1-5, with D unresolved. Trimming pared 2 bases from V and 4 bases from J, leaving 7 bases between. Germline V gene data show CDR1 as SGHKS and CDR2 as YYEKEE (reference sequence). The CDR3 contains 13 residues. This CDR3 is CASSFNGNQPQHF. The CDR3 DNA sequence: TGTGCCAGCAGCTTTAACGGAAATCAGCCCCAGCATTTT.

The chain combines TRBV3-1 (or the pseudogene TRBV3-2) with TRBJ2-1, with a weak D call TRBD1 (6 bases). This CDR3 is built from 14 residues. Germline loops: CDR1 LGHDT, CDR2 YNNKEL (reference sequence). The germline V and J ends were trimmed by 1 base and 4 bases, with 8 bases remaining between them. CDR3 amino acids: CASSQGTVYNEQFF. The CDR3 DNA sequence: TGTGCCAGCAGCCAAGGGACAGTTTACAATGAGCAGTTCTTC.

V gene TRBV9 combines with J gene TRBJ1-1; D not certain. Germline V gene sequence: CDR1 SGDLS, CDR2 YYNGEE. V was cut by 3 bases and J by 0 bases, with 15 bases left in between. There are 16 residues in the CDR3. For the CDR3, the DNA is TGTGCCAGCAGCGACGACGGATCACTAATGAACACTGAAGCTTTCTTT. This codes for CASSDDGSLMNTEAFF. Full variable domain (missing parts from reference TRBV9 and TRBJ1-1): DSGVTQTPKHLITATGQRVTLRCSPRSGDLSVYWYQQSLDQGLQFLIQYYNGEERAKGNILERFSAQQFPDLHSELNLSSLELGDSALYFCASSDDGSLMNTEAFFGQGTRLTVV.